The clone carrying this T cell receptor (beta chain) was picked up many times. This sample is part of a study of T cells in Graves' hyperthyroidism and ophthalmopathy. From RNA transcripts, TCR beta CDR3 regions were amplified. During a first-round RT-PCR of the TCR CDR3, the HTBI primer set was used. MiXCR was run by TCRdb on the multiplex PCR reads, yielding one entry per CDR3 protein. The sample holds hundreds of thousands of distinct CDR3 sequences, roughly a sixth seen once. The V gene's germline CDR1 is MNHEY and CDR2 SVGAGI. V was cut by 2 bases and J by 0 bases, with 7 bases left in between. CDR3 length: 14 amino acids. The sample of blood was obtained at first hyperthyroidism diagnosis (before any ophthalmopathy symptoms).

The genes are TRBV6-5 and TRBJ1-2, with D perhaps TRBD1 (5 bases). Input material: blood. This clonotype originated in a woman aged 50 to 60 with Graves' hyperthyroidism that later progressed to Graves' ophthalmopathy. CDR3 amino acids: CASSYGGTNYGYTF. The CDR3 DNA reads TGTGCCAGCAGTTACGGGGGTACTAACTATGGCTACACCTTC.